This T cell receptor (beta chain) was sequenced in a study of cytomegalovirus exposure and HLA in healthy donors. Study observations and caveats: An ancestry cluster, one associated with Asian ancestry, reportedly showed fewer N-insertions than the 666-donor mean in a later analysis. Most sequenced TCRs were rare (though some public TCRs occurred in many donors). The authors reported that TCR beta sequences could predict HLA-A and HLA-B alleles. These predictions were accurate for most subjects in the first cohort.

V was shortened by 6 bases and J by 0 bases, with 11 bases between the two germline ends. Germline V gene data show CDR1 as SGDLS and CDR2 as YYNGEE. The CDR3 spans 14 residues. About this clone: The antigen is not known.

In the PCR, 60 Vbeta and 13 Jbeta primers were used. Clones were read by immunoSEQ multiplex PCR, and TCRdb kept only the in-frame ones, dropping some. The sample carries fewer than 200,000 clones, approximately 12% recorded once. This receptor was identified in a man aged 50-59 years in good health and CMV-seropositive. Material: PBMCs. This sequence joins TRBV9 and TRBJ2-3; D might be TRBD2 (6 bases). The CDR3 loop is CASNPGDSTDTQYF. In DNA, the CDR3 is TGTGCCAGCAATCCGGGGGATAGCACAGATACGCAGTATTTT.